The clone carrying this T cell receptor (beta chain) was recorded once. This entry is derived from a study of shared clonotypes between healthy human individuals. Method: immunoSEQ multiplex PCR; TCRdb's copy keeps in-frame clones and lacks some. Among approximately 2.4 million clones, around 95% were seen once, and the ten largest hold more than 0.1%. Sequencing was done on a sample of naive CD4+ T cells sorted from blood. Subset noted: CD45RA+ positively selected. The source of this sequence is a man aged 18 to 29 in good health.

CDR3 in DNA: TGTGCCACCAGCAGTCTTATCCGCTACGAGCAGTACTTC. It translates to CATSSLIRYEQYF. The rearrangement links TRBV15 to TRBJ2-7, with unresolved D. The CDR3 runs to 13 residues. CDR1 is LNHNV and CDR2 is YYDKDF in the germline V gene (reference sequence). Between the trimmed V and J ends, which lost 3 bases and 3 bases, there was a span of 9 bases.